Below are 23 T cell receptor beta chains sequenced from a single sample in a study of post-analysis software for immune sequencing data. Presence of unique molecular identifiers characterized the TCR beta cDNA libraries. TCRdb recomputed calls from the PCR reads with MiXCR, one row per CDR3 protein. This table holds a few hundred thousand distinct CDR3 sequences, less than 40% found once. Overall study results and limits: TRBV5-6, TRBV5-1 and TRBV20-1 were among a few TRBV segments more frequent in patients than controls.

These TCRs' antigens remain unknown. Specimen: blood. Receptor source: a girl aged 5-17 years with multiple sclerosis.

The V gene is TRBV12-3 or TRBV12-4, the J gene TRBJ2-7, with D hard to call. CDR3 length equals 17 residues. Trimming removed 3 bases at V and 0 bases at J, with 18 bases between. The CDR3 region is CASSFWPSESPSYEQYF. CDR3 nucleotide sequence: TGTGCCAGCAGTTTTTGGCCCTCTGAGAGCCCCTCCTACGAGCAGTACTTC.

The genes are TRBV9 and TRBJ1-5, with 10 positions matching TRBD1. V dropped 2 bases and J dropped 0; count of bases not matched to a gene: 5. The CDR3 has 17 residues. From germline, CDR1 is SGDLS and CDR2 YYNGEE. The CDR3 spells CASSVPGQGFSNQPQHF. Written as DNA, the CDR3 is TGTGCCAGCAGCGTGCCGGGACAGGGGTTTAGCAATCAGCCCCAGCATTTT.

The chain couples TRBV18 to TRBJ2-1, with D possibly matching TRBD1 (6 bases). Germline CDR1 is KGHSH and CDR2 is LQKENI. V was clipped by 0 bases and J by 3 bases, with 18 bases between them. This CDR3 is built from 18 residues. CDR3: CASSPPIRGGGHYNEQFF. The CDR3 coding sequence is TGTGCCAGCTCACCACCGATCAGGGGCGGTGGACACTACAATGAGCAGTTCTTC.

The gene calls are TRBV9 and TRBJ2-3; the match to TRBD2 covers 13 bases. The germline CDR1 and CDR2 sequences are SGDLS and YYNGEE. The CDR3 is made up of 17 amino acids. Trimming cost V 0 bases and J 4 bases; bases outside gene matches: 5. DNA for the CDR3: TGTGCCAGCAGCGTAGCTGGGGGGACTAGCGGGGCAGATACGCAGTATTTT. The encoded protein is CASSVAGGTSGADTQYF. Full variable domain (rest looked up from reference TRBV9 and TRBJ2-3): DSGVTQTPKHLITATGQRVTLRCSPRSGDLSVYWYQQSLDQGLQFLIQYYNGEERAKGNILERFSAQQFPDLHSELNLSSLELGDSALYFCASSVAGGTSGADTQYFGPGTRLTVL.

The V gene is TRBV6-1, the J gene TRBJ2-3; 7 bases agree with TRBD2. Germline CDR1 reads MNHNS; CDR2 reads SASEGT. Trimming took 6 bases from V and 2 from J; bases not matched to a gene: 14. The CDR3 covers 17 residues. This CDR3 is CASSSGDPGLTTDTQYF. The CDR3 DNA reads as TGTGCCAGCAGCTCCGGCGATCCGGGACTAACCACAGATACGCAGTATTTT.

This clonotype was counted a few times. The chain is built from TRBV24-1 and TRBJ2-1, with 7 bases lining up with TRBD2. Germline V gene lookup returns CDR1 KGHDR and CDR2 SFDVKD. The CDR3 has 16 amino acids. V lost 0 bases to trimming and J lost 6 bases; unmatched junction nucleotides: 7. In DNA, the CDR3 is TGTGCCACCAGTGATTTGAAGGCGGGGGAACTCAATGAGCAGTTCTTC. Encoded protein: CATSDLKAGELNEQFF.

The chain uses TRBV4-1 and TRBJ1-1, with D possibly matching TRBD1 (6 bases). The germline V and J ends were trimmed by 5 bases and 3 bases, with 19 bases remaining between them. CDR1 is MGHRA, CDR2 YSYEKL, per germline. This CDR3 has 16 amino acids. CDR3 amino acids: CASSSYPYRDDTEAFF. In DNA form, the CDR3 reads TGCGCCAGCAGCTCCTACCCCTACAGGGATGACACTGAAGCTTTCTTT.

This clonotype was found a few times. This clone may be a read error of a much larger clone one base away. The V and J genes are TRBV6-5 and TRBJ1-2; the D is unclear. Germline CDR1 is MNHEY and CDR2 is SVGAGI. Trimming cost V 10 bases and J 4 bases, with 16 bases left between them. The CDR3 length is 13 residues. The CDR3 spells CATYRRQAYGYTF. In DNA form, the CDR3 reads TGTGCCACCTACCGGAGGCAGGCCTATGGCTACACCTTC.

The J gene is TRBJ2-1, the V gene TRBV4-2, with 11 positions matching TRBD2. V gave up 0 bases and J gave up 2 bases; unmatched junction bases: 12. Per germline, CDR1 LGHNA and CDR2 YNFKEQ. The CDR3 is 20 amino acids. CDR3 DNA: TGTGCCAGCAGCCAAGATAAAATAGCGGGGGGGCCCACGACCTACAATGAGCAGTTCTTC. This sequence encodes CASSQDKIAGGPTTYNEQFF.

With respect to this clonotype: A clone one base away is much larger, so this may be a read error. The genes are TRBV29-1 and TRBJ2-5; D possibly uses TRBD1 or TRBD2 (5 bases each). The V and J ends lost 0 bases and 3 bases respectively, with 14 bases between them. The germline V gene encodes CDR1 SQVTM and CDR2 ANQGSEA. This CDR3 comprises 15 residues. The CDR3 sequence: CSVEEGSLGEETQYF. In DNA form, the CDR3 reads TGCAGCGTTGAAGAGGGGAGCCTGGGGGAAGAGACCCAGTACTTC. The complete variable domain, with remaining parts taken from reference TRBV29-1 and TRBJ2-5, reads SAVISQKPSRDICQRGTSLTIQCQVDSQVTMMFWYRQQPGQSLTLIATANQGSEATYESGFVIDKFPISRPNLTFSTLTVSNMSPEDSSIYLCSVEEGSLGEETQYFGPGTRLLVL.

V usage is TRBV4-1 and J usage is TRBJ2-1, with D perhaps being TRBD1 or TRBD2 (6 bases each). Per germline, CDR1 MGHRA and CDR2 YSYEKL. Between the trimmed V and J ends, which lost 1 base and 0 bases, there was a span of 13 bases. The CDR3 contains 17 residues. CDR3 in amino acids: CASSQGPPGASYNEQFF. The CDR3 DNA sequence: TGCGCCAGCAGCCAAGGACCCCCGGGGGCCTCCTACAATGAGCAGTTCTTC.

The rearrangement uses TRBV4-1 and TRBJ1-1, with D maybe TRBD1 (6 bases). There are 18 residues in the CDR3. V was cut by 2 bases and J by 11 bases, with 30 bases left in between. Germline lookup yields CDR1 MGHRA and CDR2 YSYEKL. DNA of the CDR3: TGCGCCAGCAGCCAACAACCTCTCGCCCGGGGGCAAGGTATTAGTGCTTTCTTT. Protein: CASSQQPLARGQGISAFF.

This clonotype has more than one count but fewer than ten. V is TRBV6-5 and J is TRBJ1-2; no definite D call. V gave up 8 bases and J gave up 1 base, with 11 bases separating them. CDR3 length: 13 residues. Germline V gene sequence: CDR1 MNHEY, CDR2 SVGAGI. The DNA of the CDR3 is TGTGCCAGCCGGTTGGGTTTTAACTATGGCTACACCTTC. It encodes CASRLGFNYGYTF.

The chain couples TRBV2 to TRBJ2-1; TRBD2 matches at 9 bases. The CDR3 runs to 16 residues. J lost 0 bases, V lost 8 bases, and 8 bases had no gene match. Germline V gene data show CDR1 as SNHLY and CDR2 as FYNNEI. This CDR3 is CASESSGGSSYNEQFF. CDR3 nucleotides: TGTGCCAGCGAGTCGAGCGGGGGGAGCTCCTACAATGAGCAGTTCTTC.

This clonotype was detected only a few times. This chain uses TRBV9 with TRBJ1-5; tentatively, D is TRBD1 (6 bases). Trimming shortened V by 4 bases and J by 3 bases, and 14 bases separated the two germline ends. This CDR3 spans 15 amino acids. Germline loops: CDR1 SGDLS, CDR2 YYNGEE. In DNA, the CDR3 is TGTGCCAGCAGCCCCGCAGGGGACCTCAATCAGCCCCAGCATTTT. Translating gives CASSPAGDLNQPQHF.

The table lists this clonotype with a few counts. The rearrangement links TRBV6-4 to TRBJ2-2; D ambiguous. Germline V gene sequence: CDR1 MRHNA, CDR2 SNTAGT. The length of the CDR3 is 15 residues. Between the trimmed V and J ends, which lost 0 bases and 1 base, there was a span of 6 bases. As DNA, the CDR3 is TGTGCCAGCAGTGACTCGGCAGGGAACACCGGGGAGCTGTTTTTT. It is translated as CASSDSAGNTGELFF.

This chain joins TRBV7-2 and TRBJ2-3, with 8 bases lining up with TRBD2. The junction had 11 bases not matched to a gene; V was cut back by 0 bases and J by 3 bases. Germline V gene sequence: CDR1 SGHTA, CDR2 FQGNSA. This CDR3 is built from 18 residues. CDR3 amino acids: CASSLASVLAGQTDTQYF. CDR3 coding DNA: TGTGCCAGCAGCTTAGCTTCCGTGTTAGCGGGGCAGACAGATACGCAGTATTTT.

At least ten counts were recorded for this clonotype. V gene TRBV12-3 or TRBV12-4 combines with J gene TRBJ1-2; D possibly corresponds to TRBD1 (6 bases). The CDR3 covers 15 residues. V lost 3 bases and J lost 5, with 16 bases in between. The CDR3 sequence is CASSLEQGGEYGYTF. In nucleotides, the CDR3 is TGTGCCAGCAGTTTGGAACAGGGTGGCGAATATGGCTACACCTTC.

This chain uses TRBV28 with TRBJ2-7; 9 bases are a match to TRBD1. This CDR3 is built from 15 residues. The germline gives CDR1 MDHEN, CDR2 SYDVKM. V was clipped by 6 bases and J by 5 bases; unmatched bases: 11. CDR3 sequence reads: CASRDTGGVSDEQYF. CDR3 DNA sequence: TGTGCCAGCAGGGATACAGGGGGCGTCTCAGACGAGCAGTACTTC.

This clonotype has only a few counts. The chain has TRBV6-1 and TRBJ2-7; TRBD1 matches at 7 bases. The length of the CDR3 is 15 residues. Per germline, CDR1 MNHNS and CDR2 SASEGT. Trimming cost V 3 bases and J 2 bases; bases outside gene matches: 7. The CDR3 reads CASSDPTGRAYEQYF. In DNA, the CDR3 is TGTGCCAGCAGTGACCCGACAGGGAGAGCCTACGAGCAGTACTTC.

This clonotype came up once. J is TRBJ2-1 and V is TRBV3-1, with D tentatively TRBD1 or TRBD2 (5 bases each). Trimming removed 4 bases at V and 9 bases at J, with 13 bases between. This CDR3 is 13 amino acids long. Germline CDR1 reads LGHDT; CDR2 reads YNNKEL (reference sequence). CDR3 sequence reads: CASSRQGTGEQFF. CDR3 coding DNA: TGTGCCAGCAGCCGGCAAGGGACGGGTGAGCAGTTCTTC.

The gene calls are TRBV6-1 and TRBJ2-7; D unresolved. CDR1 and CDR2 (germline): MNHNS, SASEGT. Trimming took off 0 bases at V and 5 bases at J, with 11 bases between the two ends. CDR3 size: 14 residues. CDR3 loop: CASSEAGTSDEQYF. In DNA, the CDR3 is TGTGCCAGCAGTGAAGCAGGAACTTCGGACGAGCAGTACTTC.

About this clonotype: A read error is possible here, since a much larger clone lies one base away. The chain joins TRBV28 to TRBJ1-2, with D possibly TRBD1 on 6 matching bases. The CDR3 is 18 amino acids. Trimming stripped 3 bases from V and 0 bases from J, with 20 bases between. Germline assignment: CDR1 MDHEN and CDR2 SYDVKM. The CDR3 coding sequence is TGTGCCAGCAGTTTTGGGACAATGGGACTGAGAACTAACTATGGCTACACCTTC. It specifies CASSFGTMGLRTNYGYTF.